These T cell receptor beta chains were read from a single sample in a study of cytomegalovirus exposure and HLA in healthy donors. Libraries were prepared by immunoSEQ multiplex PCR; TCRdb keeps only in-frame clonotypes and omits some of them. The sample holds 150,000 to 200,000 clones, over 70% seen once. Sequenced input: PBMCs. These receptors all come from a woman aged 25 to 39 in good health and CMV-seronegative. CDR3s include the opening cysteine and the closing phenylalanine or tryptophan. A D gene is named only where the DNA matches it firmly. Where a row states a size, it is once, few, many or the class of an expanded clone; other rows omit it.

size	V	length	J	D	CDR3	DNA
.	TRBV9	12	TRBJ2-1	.	CASSVGGGLQFF	TGTGCCAGCAGCGTAGGAGGCGGACTACAGTTCTTC
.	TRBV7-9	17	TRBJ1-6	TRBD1	CASSFWTGAIYNSPLHF	TGTGCCAGCAGCTTTTGGACAGGGGCGATATATAATTCACCCCTCCACTTT
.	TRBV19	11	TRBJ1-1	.	CASSMIGEAFF	TGTGCCAGTAGTATGATCGGGGAAGCTTTCTTT
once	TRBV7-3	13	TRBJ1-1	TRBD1	CASSTTGRTEAFF	TGTGCCAGCAGCACGACAGGGCGGACTGAAGCTTTCTTT
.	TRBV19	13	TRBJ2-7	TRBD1	CASSGQGSYEQYF	TGTGCCAGTAGTGGACAGGGCTCCTACGAGCAGTACTTC
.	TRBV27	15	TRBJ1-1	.	CASSSWQSGVTEAFF	TGTGCCAGCAGCTCCTGGCAGTCAGGGGTTACTGAAGCTTTCTTT
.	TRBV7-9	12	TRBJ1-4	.	CASSTGTGKLFF	TGTGCCAGCAGCACAGGGACGGGAAAACTGTTTTTT
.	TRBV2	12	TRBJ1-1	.	CASTTVGARAFF	TGTGCCAGCACCACGGTGGGGGCTAGAGCTTTCTTT
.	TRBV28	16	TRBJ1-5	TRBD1	CASSRTGQAVNQPQHF	TGTGCCAGCAGCCGGACAGGGCAGGCGGTGAATCAGCCCCAGCATTTT
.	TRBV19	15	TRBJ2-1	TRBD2	CASSLAGVPGHEQFF	TGTGCCAGTAGTTTAGCGGGGGTCCCAGGGCATGAGCAGTTCTTC
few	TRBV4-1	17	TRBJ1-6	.	CASSPGQLNSYNSPLHF	TGCGCCAGCAGCCCCGGACAGTTGAACTCCTATAATTCACCCCTCCACTTT
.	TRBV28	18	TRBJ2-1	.	CASSLWGLGGGRGGEQFF	TGTGCCAGCAGCCTATGGGGTCTGGGGGGGGGCCGAGGCGGTGAGCAGTTCTTC
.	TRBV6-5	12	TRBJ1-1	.	CASSFSRGEAFF	TGTGCCAGCAGCTTTTCCCGGGGGGAAGCTTTCTTT
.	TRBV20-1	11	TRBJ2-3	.	CSAFVADTQYF	TGCAGTGCTTTCGTCGCAGATACGCAGTATTTT
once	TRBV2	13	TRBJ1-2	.	CASSIIDSHGYTF	TGTGCCAGCAGTATAATCGACAGCCATGGCTACACCTTC
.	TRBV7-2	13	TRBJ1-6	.	CASSQNRNSPLHF	TGTGCCAGCAGCCAAAACAGGAATTCACCCCTCCACTTT
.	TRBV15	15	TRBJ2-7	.	CATSRDSGGLYEQYF	TGTGCCACCAGCAGAGATTCCGGGGGACTCTACGAGCAGTACTTC
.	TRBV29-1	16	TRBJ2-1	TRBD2	CSAKGGSGSSYNEQFF	TGCAGCGCGAAAGGGGGTAGCGGGAGCTCCTACAATGAGCAGTTCTTC
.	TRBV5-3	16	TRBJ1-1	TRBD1	CARSYRQGVLDTEAFF	TGTGCCAGAAGCTACCGACAGGGCGTGTTGGACACTGAAGCTTTCTTT
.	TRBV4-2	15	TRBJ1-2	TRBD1	CASSQGGQGNYGYTF	TGTGCCAGCAGCCAAGGGGGACAGGGCAACTATGGCTACACCTTC
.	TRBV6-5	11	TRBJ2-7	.	CASSYGREQYF	TGTGCCAGCAGTTACGGGCGCGAGCAGTACTTC
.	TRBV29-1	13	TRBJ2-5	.	CSVWRANGETQYF	TGCAGCGTCTGGAGGGCTAATGGGGAGACCCAGTACTTC
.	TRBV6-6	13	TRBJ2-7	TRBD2	CASYVRAGGRQYF	TGTGCCAGCTACGTACGAGCGGGGGGCAGGCAGTACTTC
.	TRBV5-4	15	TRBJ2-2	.	CASSLGSPGDGELFF	TGTGCCAGCAGCCTCGGTTCTCCCGGGGACGGGGAGCTGTTTTTT
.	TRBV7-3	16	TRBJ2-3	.	CASSPIASVSTDTQYF	TGTGCCAGCAGCCCCATCGCTAGCGTTAGCACAGATACGCAGTATTTT
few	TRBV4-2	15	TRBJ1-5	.	CASSQDRMGDQPQHF	TGTGCCAGCAGCCAGGACAGAATGGGGGATCAGCCCCAGCATTTT
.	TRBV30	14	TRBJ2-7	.	CAWMGAAESSEQYF	TGTGCCTGGATGGGGGCAGCCGAAAGCTCCGAGCAGTACTTC
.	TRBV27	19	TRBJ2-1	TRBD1	CASSPSKRQGMYSYNEQFF	TGTGCCAGCAGTCCAAGTAAACGACAGGGTATGTACTCCTACAATGAGCAGTTCTTC
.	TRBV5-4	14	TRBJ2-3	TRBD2	CASSAGLAADTQYF	TGTGCCAGCAGCGCGGGACTAGCGGCAGATACGCAGTATTTT
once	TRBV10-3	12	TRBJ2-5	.	CAISESRETQYF	TGTGCCATCAGTGAGTCGCGGGAGACCCAGTACTTC
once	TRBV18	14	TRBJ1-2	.	CASSLTLGGNGYTF	TGTGCCAGCTCCCTCACCCTTGGGGGGAATGGCTACACCTTC
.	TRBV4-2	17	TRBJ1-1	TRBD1	CASSQDLRQGIGTEAFF	TGTGCCAGCAGCCAAGATTTGAGACAGGGGATTGGCACTGAAGCTTTCTTT
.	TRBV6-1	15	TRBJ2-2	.	CASSERTSNTGELFF	TGTGCCAGCAGTGAACGGACATCCAACACCGGGGAGCTGTTTTTT
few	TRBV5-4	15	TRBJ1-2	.	CASSYRDRANYGYTF	TGTGCCAGCAGCTACCGCGACAGAGCGAACTATGGCTACACCTTC
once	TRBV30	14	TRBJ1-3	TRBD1	CAWSAGGSGNTIYF	TGTGCCTGGAGTGCAGGGGGGAGTGGAAACACCATATATTTT
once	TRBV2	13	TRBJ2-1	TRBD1	CASSDEDRGEQFF	TGTGCCAGCAGTGACGAGGACAGGGGAGAGCAGTTCTTC
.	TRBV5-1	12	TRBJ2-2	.	CASSLLGEELFF	TGCGCCAGCAGCTTGCTAGGGGAGGAGCTGTTTTTT
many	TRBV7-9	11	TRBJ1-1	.	CASTLNTEAFF	TGTGCCAGCACACTTAACACTGAAGCTTTCTTT
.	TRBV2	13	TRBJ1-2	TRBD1	CASRGQGAKGYTF	TGTGCCAGCAGGGGACAGGGGGCGAAAGGCTACACCTTC
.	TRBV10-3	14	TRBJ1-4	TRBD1	CAISETGANEKLFF	TGTGCCATCAGTGAGACAGGGGCTAATGAAAAACTGTTTTTT